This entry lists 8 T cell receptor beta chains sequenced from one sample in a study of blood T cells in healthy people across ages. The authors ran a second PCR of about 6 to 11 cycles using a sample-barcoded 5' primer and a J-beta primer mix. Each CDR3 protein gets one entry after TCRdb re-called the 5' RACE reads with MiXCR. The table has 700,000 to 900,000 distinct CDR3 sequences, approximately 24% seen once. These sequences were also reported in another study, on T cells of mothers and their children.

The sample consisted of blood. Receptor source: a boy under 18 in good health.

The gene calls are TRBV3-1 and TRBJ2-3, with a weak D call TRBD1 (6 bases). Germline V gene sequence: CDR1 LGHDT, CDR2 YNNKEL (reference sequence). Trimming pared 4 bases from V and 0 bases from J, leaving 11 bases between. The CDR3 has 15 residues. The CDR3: CASSRGGPSTDTQYF. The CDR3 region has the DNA TGTGCCAGCAGCCGAGGGGGACCTAGCACAGATACGCAGTATTTT.

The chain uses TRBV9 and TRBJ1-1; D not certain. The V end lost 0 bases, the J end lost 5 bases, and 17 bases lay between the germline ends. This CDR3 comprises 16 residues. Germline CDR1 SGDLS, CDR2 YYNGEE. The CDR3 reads CASSVGLWARRTEAFF. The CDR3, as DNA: TGTGCCAGCAGCGTAGGATTATGGGCAAGAAGGACTGAAGCTTTCTTT.

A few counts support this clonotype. The CDR3 spells CASNTLGGVTDTQYF. The CDR3 bases are TGTGCCAGCAATACTCTCGGCGGAGTCACAGATACGCAGTATTTT. The chain is built from TRBV7-9 and TRBJ2-3; D call uncertain. Per germline, CDR1 SEHNR and CDR2 FQNEAQ (reference sequence). This CDR3 is 15 amino acids long. Trimming cost V 7 bases and J 2 bases, with 16 bases left between them.

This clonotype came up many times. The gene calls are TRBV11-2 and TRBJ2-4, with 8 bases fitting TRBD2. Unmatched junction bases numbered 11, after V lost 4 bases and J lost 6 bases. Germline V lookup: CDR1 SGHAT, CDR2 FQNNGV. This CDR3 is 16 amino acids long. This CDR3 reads CASSWGTREARNIQYF. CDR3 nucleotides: TGTGCCAGCAGCTGGGGGACTAGAGAGGCCCGAAACATTCAGTACTTC.

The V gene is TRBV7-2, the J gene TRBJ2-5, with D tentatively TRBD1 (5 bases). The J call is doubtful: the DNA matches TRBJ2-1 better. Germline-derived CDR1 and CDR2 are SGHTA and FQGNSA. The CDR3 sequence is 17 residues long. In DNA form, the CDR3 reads TGTGCCAGCAGCTTATTCCCCAGGGCTTTATACTACAATGAGCAGTTCTTC. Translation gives CASSLFPRALYYNEQFF.

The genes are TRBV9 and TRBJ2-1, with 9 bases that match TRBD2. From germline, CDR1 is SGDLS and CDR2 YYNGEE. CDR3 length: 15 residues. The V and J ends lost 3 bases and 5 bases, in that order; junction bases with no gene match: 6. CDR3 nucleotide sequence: TGTGCCAGCAGCGCAGGGCGGGGGGGCCACAATGAGCAGTTCTTC. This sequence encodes CASSAGRGGHNEQFF.

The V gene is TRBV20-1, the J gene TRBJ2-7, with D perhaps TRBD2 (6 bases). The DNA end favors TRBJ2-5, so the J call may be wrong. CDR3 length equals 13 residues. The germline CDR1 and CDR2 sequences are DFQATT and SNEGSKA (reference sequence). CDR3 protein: CSARIWGEETQYF. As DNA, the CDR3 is TGCAGTGCCCGCATATGGGGGGAAGAGACCCAGTACTTC.

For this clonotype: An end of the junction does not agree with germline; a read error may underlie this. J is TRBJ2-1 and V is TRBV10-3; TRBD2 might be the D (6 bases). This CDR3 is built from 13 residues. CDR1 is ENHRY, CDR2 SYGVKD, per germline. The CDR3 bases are TGTGCCATCAGGGCCAGGGAGGACAATGCGCAGTTCTTC. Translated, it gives CAIRAREDNAQFF.